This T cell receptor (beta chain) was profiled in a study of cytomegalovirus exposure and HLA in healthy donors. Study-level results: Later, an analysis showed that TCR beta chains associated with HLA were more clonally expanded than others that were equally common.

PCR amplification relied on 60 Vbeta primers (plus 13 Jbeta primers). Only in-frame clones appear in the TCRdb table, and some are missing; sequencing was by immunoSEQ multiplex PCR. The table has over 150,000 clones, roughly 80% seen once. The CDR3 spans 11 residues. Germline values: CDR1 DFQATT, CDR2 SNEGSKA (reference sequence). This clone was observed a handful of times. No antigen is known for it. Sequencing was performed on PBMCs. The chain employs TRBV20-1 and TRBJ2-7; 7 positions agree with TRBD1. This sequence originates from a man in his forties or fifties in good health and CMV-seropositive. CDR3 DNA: TGCAGGGTTCTACAGGGGACCGAGCAGTACTTC. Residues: CRVLQGTEQYF.